The TCR beta chain under discussion was sequenced for a study of metastatic and nonmetastatic thyroid tumors. Study summary: The authors compared repertoires across blood and tumor or nodule tissue from malignant and benign thyroid patients. Study-level findings and limits: In both blood and tumor samples, TCR beta diversity was reported significantly higher for malignant than benign nodules.

None of the patients had undergone any treatment ahead of thyroid surgery. Authors' analysis steps: CDR3 was compared across clinicopathological groups, and the resulting differences were used to build a distant-metastasis classifier for papillary thyroid cancer. TCRdb used MiXCR to call clones anew from the PCR reads. These V and J calls are TCRdb output, not the study's own analysis. The sample holds approximately 10,000 clones, around 30% seen once. This clone occurred a few times. The antigen remains undetermined. Sequenced sample: adjacent normal tissue. The receptor was isolated from a male donor with papillary thyroid cancer or a benign thyroid nodule (not recorded which). Some clones in this sample may be carry-over from other donors' samples.

In DNA, the CDR3 is TGCGCCAGCAGTGTGACGGTCGGCCATGAGCAGTTCTTC. It codes for CASSVTVGHEQFF. This chain links TRBV10-1 with TRBJ2-1; no reliable D call. CDR3 length equals 13 residues. The germline V gene has CDR1 WNHNN and CDR2 SYGVQD (reference sequence). Trimming pared 4 bases from V and 8 bases from J, leaving 12 bases between.